The clone carrying this T cell receptor beta chain was recorded a few times. The data were taken from a study of blood T cell repertoires in COVID-19. The overall study: PBMCs, B-cell-depleted T cells, or T cells were the source of the cDNA or gDNA that made up the material.

Some clones are missing from TCRdb's copy, which holds only in-frame ones; the method was immunoSEQ multiplex PCR. Among tens of thousands of clones, less than 90% were seen once, and the ten largest hold 10% to 12%. Germline CDR1 is SGHRS and CDR2 is YFSETQ. V was clipped by 4 bases and J by 6 bases, with 13 bases between them. This CDR3 has 14 amino acids. Sequencing was done on a sample of peripheral blood. The clonotype originates from a human donor in a cohort sampled during active COVID-19. This rearrangement joins TRBV5-1 to TRBJ1-4; maybe TRBD1 (6 bases). The chain's CDR3 is CASSMQGLDEKLFF. The CDR3 region has the DNA TGCGCCAGCAGCATGCAGGGGCTGGATGAAAAACTGTTTTTT.